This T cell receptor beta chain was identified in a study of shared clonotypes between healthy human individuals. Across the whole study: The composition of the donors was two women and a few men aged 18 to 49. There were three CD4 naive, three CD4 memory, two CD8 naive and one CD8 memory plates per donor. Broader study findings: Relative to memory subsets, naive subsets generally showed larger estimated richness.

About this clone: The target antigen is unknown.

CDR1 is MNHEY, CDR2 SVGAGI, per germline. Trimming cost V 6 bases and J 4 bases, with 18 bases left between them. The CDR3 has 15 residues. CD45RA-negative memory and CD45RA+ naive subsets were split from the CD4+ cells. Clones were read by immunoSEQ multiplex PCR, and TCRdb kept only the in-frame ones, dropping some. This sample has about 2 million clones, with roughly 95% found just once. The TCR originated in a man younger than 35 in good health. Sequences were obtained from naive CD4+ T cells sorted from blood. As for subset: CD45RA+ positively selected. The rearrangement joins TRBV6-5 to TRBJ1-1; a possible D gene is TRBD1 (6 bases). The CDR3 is CASSPRGGRGTEAFF. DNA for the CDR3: TGTGCCAGCAGCCCAAGGGGGGGCAGGGGCACTGAAGCTTTCTTT.